This is a list of T cell receptor beta chains from one sample in a study of T cells in Graves' hyperthyroidism and ophthalmopathy. Via MiXCR, TCRdb re-called the multiplex PCR reads, giving one row per CDR3 protein. The table includes approximately 260,000 distinct CDR3 sequences, 13% to 15% detected once. Sequenced material: blood. Receptor source: a woman aged 50 to 60 with Graves' hyperthyroidism that later progressed to Graves' ophthalmopathy. Each CDR3 is given with its conserved first and last residue.

J	V	CDR3
TRBJ1-2	TRBV28	CASRGADLYGYTF
TRBJ2-2	TRBV7-2	CASSLMVGELFF
TRBJ2-5	TRBV28	CASSFGPGETQYF
TRBJ2-6	TRBV3-1	CASSHPLSSGANVLTF
TRBJ1-4	TRBV4-2	CASSQVGQGAEKLFF
TRBJ2-7	TRBV5-8	CAGDKAYGQYF
TRBJ2-6	TRBV5-1	CASSLVGYPLWANVLTF
TRBJ2-7	TRBV9	CASSEQGLPYEQYF
TRBJ2-5	TRBV6-5	CASSYRATTGGRQTQYF
TRBJ1-1	TRBV2	CASSEAAMTAEAFF
TRBJ1-1	TRBV28	CASSAPGGLGAFF
TRBJ2-1	TRBV6-1	CASRRGQGQSSYNEQFF
TRBJ1-1	TRBV28	CASSLLGEPSEAFF